Following are 26 T cell receptor beta chains from one sample sequenced in a study of shared clonotypes between healthy human individuals. The protocol was immunoSEQ multiplex PCR, while the TCRdb copy is restricted to in-frame clones and leaves out a portion. Found here are some 580,000 clones, roughly 98% of them singletons; the top ten hold approximately 0.3%. CD45RO-negative, CCR7-positively selected cells formed the naive CD8 fraction, excluding terminally differentiated effector memory CD45RA+ cells. Sample: naive CD8+ T cells sorted from blood. These receptors were taken from a man in his thirties or forties in good health.

The CDR3 nucleotides read TGTGCCAGCAGTGAAGATTTTGGGAAGAGCTCCTACGAGCAGTACTTC. It translates to CASSEDFGKSSYEQYF. The chain employs TRBV2 and TRBJ2-7; no clear D gene. Germline lookup yields CDR1 SNHLY and CDR2 FYNNEI. This CDR3 contains 16 residues. The V end lost 1 base, the J end lost 0 bases, and 13 bases lay between the germline ends.

This chain links TRBV15 with TRBJ2-3; 12 positions agree with TRBD2. Losses at the gene ends were 2 bases for V and 5 bases for J; bases not matched to a gene: 11. The CDR3 runs 18 residues. Germline V CDR1 and CDR2: LNHNV, YYDKDF (reference sequence). Here the CDR3 reads CATSRTLGLAGLEDTQYF. CDR3 in DNA: TGTGCCACCAGCAGAACCCTCGGACTAGCGGGATTGGAAGATACGCAGTATTTT.

This clone occurred once. The CDR3 coding sequence is TGCGCCAGCAGTGCCCTAGCGGGAGGGCCTAGTGAGCAGTACTTC. Translating it yields CASSALAGGPSEQYF. The rearrangement joins TRBV10-1 to TRBJ2-7; 12 nucleotides agree with TRBD2. The CDR3 length is 15 residues. V was clipped by 4 bases and J by 7 bases; unmatched bases: 8. Germline V gives CDR1 WNHNN, CDR2 SYGVQD (reference sequence).

This sequence joins TRBV11-2 and TRBJ2-2; no clear D. The CDR3 covers 15 residues. CDR1 and CDR2 (germline): SGHAT, FQNNGV. V was shortened by 5 bases and J by 4 bases, with 14 bases between the two germline ends. CDR3 nucleotide sequence: TGTGCCAGCAGCCCGAGTTTCTGGGCCACCGGGGAGCTGTTTTTT. Protein: CASSPSFWATGELFF.

The chain combines TRBV7-6 with TRBJ2-7; D gene ambiguous. Germline CDR1 reads SGHVS; CDR2 reads FNYEAQ. This CDR3 spans 14 amino acids. The V end lost 8 bases, the J end lost 0 bases, and 14 bases lay between the germline ends. CDR3 in DNA: TGTGCCAGCGGTCTCAGCGCCAGCTCCTACGAGCAGTACTTC. Amino acid sequence: CASGLSASSYEQYF.

The chain joins TRBV11-2 to TRBJ2-1, with 13 bases fitting TRBD2. The germline V gene encodes CDR1 SGHAT and CDR2 FQNNGV. V was pared by 6 bases and J by 5 bases, with 13 bases of the junction left unmatched. CDR3 length: 18 residues. The CDR3 DNA sequence: TGTGCCAGCAGGGCGGAGGGGACTAGCGGGATAGTCCACAATGAGCAGTTCTTC. It yields the protein CASRAEGTSGIVHNEQFF.

The chain couples TRBV10-2 to TRBJ2-1, with D possibly being TRBD1 or TRBD2 (5 bases each). The CDR3 extends over 14 amino acids. Trimming took off 6 bases at V and 7 bases at J, with 16 bases between the two ends. Germline loops: CDR1 WSHSY, CDR2 SAAADI. The CDR3 sequence: CASRQGERLNEQFF. The CDR3 coding sequence is TGCGCCAGCAGGCAGGGAGAGCGGTTGAATGAGCAGTTCTTC.

The chain is built from TRBV9 and TRBJ1-2; a possible D gene is TRBD1 (5 bases). The CDR3 is made up of 17 amino acids. The V gene's germline CDR1 is SGDLS and CDR2 YYNGEE. The ends were cut back, 0 bases at V and 4 bases at J, with 19 bases in the middle. CDR3 bases: TGTGCCAGCAGCGTAGAGGTTGTCGGGGGATTGGCCTATGGCTACACCTTC. As protein: CASSVEVVGGLAYGYTF.

This clone has just a few counts. The CDR3 loop is CASSSMNTEAFF. CDR3 nucleotide sequence: TGTGCCAGCAGTTCTATGAACACTGAAGCTTTCTTT. The V call is TRBV6-5, the J call TRBJ1-1, with D uncertain. The CDR3 covers 12 residues. Germline CDR1 is MNHEY and CDR2 is SVGAGI. The V and J ends lost 4 bases and 0 bases respectively, with 3 bases between them.

The gene calls are TRBV9 and TRBJ2-2, with D perhaps TRBD1 (6 bases). Trimming stripped 0 bases from V and 7 bases from J, with 10 bases between. This CDR3 is 14 amino acids long. The V gene's germline CDR1 is SGDLS and CDR2 YYNGEE. CDR3 region: CASSVGQAIGELFF. The CDR3 bases are TGTGCCAGCAGCGTAGGACAGGCCATCGGGGAGCTGTTTTTT.

Turning to this clone: Other nucleotide sequences from this sample produce the same CDR3. The chain employs TRBV7-9 and TRBJ2-7, with 7 nucleotides matching TRBD1. CDR1 SEHNR and CDR2 FQNEAQ come from the germline V gene (reference sequence). V shed 0 bases, J shed 4 bases, and the junction held 3 bases outside the gene matches. The CDR3 is 14 residues long. The CDR3 DNA follows: TGTGCCAGCAGCTTAGCAGGGGGCGCATACGAGCAGTACTTC. Amino acids: CASSLAGGAYEQYF.

The rearrangement joins TRBV19 to TRBJ2-5; D tentatively reads TRBD1 or TRBD2 (5 bases each). V lost 7 bases, J lost 5 bases, and 23 bases lay in between. The CDR3 contains 16 residues. Germline CDR1 LNHDA, CDR2 SQIVND (reference sequence). CDR3 DNA: TGTGCCAGTACCCCTGGGGAGTGGGACGTCAGGGAGACCCAGTACTTC. This translates into CASTPGEWDVRETQYF.

The gene calls are TRBV5-1 and TRBJ1-4, with 10 bases matching TRBD1. Germline V lookup: CDR1 SGHRS, CDR2 YFSETQ. Germline trimming cut 7 bases from V and 8 bases from J; bases unmatched to any gene: 11. CDR3 length equals 15 residues. For the CDR3, the DNA is TGCGCCAGCGACAGGGGGCGCCCCTCAGGAGAAAAACTGTTTTTT. It translates to CASDRGRPSGEKLFF.

This chain joins TRBV27 and TRBJ1-5; 9 bases map to TRBD1. This CDR3 is built from 17 residues. With 7 bases clipped from V and 2 bases from J, the junction kept 12 bases outside the gene matches. CDR1 and CDR2 from the germline V gene are MNHEY and SMNVEV (reference sequence). In DNA form, the CDR3 reads TGTGCCAGCACTCCAACAGGGGGCCGTTTAGGCAATCAGCCCCAGCATTTT. Amino acids: CASTPTGGRLGNQPQHF.

The chain joins TRBV11-2 to TRBJ2-7, with TRBD1 matching over 10 bases. There are 19 residues in the CDR3. CDR1 and CDR2 from the germline V gene are SGHAT and FQNNGV. The V segment lost 0 bases and the J segment 2 bases; nucleotides outside the gene matches: 13. The CDR3 spells CASSLDRDRGAPLTYEQYF. The CDR3 DNA reads TGTGCCAGCAGCTTAGATCGGGACAGGGGCGCCCCCCTCACCTACGAGCAGTACTTC.

The V call is TRBV4-3, the J call TRBJ2-6; no firm D call. The germline gives CDR1 LGHNA, CDR2 YSLEER. The CDR3 is 15 residues long. V was clipped by 0 bases and J by 1 base, with 4 bases between them. The CDR3 is CASSQDISGANVLTF. The CDR3 coding sequence is TGCGCCAGCAGCCAAGATATTTCTGGGGCCAACGTCCTGACTTTC.

Here the CDR3 DNA reads TGTGCCAGCAGTCCAGGTTGGGGCGACAATCAGCCCCAGCATTTT. Translated, it gives CASSPGWGDNQPQHF. J is TRBJ1-5 and V is TRBV28, with D perhaps matching TRBD1 (5 bases). CDR1 and CDR2 (germline): MDHEN, SYDVKM. The CDR3 totals 15 residues. Trimming removed 5 bases at V and 3 bases at J, with 14 bases between.

V gene TRBV14 combines with J gene TRBJ2-3; 8 positions match TRBD2. The CDR3 has 16 amino acids. V was pared by 0 bases and J by 2 bases, with 4 bases of the junction left unmatched. CDR1 and CDR2 (germline): SGHDN, FVKESK. The CDR3 reads CASSQEPGGITDTQYF. CDR3 DNA: TGTGCCAGCAGCCAAGAGCCGGGAGGGATCACAGATACGCAGTATTTT.

The genes are TRBV7-9 and TRBJ1-2, with 7 nucleotides matching TRBD1. The V and J ends lost 4 bases and 6 bases, in that order; junction bases with no gene match: 5. The CDR3 is 13 amino acids. CDR1 and CDR2 from the germline V gene are SEHNR and FQNEAQ (reference sequence). CDR3 coding DNA: TGTGCCAGCAGCTCGGACAGGAAGGATGGCTACACCTTC. Translation: CASSSDRKDGYTF.

V gene TRBV27 combines with J gene TRBJ2-7, with 10 bases aligning to TRBD2. Trimming at V came to 6 bases and at J to 3 bases, leaving 8 bases not matched to a gene. This CDR3 contains 15 residues. Germline lookup yields CDR1 MNHEY and CDR2 SMNVEV (reference sequence). Here the CDR3 DNA reads TGTGCCAGCAGGCCGGGGGCTAGCGGGAGCTACGAGCAGTACTTC. It is translated as CASRPGASGSYEQYF.

The chain recombines TRBV11-3 with TRBJ1-1; the D gene is possibly TRBD1 (5 bases). Germline loops: CDR1 SGHNT, CDR2 YENEEA. The CDR3 runs 18 residues. V lost 4 bases and J 1 base, leaving 22 bases between the germline ends. The CDR3 DNA sequence: TGTGCCAGCAGCTACGATAACTCCGGGACGACAAGGAACACTGAAGCTTTCTTT. This gives the protein CASSYDNSGTTRNTEAFF.

This chain connects TRBV2 to TRBJ2-5, with a possible D match to TRBD2 (5 bases). V gave up 11 bases and J gave up 4 bases, with 14 bases separating them. This CDR3 is 12 amino acids long. CDR1 is SNHLY and CDR2 is FYNNEI in the germline V gene. The DNA of the CDR3 is TGTGCCGGAGGCTCCGAATCAGAGACCCAGTACTTC. Residues: CAGGSESETQYF.

The chain joins TRBV7-8 to TRBJ2-1; D not certain. CDR1 is SGHVS and CDR2 is FQNEAQ in the germline V gene. Trimming removed 5 bases from V and 5 bases from J, with 10 bases in between. The CDR3 is 13 residues long. As DNA, the CDR3 is TGTGCCAGCAGCGAACCTAACCACAATGAGCAGTTCTTC. Translation gives CASSEPNHNEQFF.

The chain has TRBV19 and TRBJ2-1; D not certain. In germline, CDR1 is LNHDA, CDR2 SQIVND (reference sequence). Trimming removed 5 bases from V and 1 base from J, with 3 bases in between. The CDR3 is 12 residues long. The CDR3 DNA is TGTGCCAGTAGTGTTTCCTACAATGAGCAGTTCTTC. As protein: CASSVSYNEQFF. The full variable domain, with the rest looked up from reference TRBV19 and TRBJ2-1, is DGGITQSPKYLFRKEGQNVTLSCEQNLNHDAMYWYRQDPGQGLRLIYYSQIVNDFQKGDIAEGYSVSREKKESFPLTVTSAQKNPTAFYLCASSVSYNEQFFGPGTRLTVL.

The rearrangement links TRBV4-3 to TRBJ2-7; D gene ambiguous. The V gene's germline CDR1 is LGHNA and CDR2 YSLEER. CDR3 length equals 14 residues. With 5 bases removed from V and 0 bases from J, the gap between germline ends came to 11 bases. The CDR3 protein is CASSVLQTSYEQYF. The CDR3 nucleotides read TGCGCCAGCAGCGTACTGCAGACCTCCTACGAGCAGTACTTC.

This clone was observed once. The chain couples TRBV9 to TRBJ2-5; 7 bases line up with TRBD1. The CDR3 consists of 14 residues. V was pared by 3 bases and J by 5 bases, with 7 bases of the junction left unmatched. The V gene's germline CDR1 is SGDLS and CDR2 YYNGEE. CDR3 nucleotides: TGTGCCAGCAGCGAAGGGGGCAGATGGGAGACCCAGTACTTC. Translation: CASSEGGRWETQYF. Full variable domain (remainder filled in from reference TRBV9 and TRBJ2-5): DSGVTQTPKHLITATGQRVTLRCSPRSGDLSVYWYQQSLDQGLQFLIQYYNGEERAKGNILERFSAQQFPDLHSELNLSSLELGDSALYFCASSEGGRWETQYFGPGTRLLVL.